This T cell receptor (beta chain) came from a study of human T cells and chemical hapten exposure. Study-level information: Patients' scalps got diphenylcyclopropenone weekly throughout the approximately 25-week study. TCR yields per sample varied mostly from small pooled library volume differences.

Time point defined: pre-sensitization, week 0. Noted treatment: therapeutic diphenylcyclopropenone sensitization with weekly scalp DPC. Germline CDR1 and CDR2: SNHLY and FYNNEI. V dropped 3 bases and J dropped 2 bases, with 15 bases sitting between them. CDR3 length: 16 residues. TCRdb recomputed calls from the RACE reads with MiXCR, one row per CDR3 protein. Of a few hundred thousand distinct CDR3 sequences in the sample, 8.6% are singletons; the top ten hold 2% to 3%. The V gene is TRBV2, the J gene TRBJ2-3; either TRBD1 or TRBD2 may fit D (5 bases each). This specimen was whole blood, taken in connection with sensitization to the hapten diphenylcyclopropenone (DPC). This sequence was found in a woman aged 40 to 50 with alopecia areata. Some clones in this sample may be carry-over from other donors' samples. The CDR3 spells CASSEAPRGPTDTQYF. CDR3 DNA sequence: TGTGCCAGCAGTGAGGCACCCCGGGGCCCCACAGATACGCAGTATTTT.